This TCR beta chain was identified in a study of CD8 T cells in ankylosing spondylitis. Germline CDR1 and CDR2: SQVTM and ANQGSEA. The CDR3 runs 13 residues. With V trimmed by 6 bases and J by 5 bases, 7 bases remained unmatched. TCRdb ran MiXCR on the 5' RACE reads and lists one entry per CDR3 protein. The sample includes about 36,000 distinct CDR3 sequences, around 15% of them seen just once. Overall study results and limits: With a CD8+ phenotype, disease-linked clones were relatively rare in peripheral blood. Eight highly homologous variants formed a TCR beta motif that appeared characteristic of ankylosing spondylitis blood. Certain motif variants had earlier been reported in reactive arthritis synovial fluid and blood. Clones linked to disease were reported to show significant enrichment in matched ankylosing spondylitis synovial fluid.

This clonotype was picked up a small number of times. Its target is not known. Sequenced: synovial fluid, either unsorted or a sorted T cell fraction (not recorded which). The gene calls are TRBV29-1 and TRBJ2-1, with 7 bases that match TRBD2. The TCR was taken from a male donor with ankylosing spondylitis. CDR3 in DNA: TGCAGCGTCCGAGGGAGGGGTAACAATGAGCAGTTCTTC. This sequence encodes CSVRGRGNNEQFF.